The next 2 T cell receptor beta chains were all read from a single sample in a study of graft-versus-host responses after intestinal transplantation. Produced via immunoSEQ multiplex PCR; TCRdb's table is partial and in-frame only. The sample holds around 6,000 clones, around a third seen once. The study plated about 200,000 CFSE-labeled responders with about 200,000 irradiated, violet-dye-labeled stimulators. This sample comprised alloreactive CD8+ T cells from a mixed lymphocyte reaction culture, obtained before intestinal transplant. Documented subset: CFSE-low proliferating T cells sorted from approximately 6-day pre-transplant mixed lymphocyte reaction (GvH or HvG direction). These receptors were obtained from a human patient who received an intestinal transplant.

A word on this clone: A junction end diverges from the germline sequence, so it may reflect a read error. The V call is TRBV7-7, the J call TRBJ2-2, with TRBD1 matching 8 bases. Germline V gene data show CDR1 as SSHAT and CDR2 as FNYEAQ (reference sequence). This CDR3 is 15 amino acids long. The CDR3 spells CASSLTTGVTGELFF. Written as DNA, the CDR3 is TGTGCTAGCAGCTTAACGACAGGGGTAACCGGGGAGCTGTTTTTT.

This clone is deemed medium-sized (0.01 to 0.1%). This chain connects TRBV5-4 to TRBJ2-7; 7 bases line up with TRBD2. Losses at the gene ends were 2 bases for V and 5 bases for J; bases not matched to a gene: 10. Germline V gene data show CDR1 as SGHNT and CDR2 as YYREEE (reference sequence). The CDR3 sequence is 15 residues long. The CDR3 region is CASSFRGGGIHEQYF. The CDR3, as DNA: TGTGCCAGCAGCTTTCGGGGCGGGGGTATCCACGAGCAGTACTTC.